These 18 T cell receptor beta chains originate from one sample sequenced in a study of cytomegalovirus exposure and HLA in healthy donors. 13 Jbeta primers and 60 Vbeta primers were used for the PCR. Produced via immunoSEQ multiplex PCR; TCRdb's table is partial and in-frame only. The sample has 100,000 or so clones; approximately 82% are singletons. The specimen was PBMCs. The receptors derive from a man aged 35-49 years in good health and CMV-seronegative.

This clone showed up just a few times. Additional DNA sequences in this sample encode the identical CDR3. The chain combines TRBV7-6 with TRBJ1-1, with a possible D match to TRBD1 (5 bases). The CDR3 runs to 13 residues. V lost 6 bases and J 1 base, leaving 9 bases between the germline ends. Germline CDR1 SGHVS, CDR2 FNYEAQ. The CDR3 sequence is CASSSTGNTEAFF. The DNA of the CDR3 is TGTGCCAGCAGTTCAACAGGGAACACTGAAGCTTTCTTT.

The DNA of the CDR3 is TGTGCCAGCAGTAAACTAGCGGGGGGGCCCGATGAGCAGTTCTTC. Its translation: CASSKLAGGPDEQFF. The gene calls are TRBV6-6 and TRBJ2-1; TRBD2 matches 13 bases. V gave up 5 bases and J gave up 8 bases; unmatched junction bases: 6. Germline-derived CDR1 and CDR2 are MNHNY and SVGAGI (reference sequence). This CDR3 region has 15 residues.

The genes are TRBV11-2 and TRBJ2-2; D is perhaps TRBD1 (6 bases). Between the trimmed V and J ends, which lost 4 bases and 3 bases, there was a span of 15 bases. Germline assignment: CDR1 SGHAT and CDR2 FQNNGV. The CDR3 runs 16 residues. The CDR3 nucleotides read TGTGCCAGCAGCTCCCAATTTGGGGGCCACACCGGGGAGCTGTTTTTT. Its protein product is CASSSQFGGHTGELFF.

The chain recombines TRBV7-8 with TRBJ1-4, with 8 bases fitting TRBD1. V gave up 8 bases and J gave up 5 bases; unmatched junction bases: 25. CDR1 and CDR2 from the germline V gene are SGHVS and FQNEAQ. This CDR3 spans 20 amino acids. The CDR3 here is CASPLGVRTGPSSVNEKLFF. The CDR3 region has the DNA TGTGCCAGCCCCTTGGGGGTCCGGACAGGGCCTTCCTCAGTCAATGAAAAACTGTTTTTT.

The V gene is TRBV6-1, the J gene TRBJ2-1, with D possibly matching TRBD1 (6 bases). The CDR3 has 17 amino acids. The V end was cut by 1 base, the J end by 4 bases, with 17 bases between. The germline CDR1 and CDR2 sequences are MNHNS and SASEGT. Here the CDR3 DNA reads TGTGCCAGCAGTGAAGTGGGACAAGTTAAGGGTTACAATGAGCAGTTCTTC. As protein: CASSEVGQVKGYNEQFF.

The CDR3 bases are TGTGCCAGTACCCTCTTGAGTAGAATGAGCAATCAGCCCCAGCATTTT. It codes for CASTLLSRMSNQPQHF. The chain employs TRBV19 and TRBJ1-5; D gene unclear. V was pared by 7 bases and J by 1 base, with 17 bases between. The CDR3 is 16 amino acids. CDR1 is LNHDA, CDR2 SQIVND, per germline (reference sequence).

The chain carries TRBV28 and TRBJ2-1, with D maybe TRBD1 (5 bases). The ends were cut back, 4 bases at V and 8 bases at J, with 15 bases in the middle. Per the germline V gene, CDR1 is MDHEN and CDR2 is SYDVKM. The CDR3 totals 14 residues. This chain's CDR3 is CASSSPTVWYEQFF. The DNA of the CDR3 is TGTGCCAGCAGTTCCCCGACAGTTTGGTATGAGCAGTTCTTC.

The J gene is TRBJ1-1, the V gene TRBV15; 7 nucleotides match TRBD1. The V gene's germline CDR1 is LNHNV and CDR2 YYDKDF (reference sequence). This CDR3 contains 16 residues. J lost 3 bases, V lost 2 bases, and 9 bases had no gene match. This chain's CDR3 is CATSRRQGEWDTEAFF. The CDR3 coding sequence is TGTGCCACCAGCAGAAGACAGGGTGAGTGGGACACTGAAGCTTTCTTT. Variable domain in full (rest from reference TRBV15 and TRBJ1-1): DAMVIQNPRYQVTQFGKPVTLSCSQTLNHNVMYWYQQKSSQAPKLLFHYYDKDFNNEADTPDNFQSRRPNTSFCFLDIRSPGLGDTAMYLCATSRRQGEWDTEAFFGQGTRLTVV.

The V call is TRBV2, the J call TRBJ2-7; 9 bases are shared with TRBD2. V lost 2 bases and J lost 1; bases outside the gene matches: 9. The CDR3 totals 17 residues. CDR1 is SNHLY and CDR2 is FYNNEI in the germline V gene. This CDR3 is CASSERTGTSWSYEQYF. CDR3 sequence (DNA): TGTGCCAGCAGTGAACGCACGGGGACTAGCTGGTCCTACGAGCAGTACTTC.

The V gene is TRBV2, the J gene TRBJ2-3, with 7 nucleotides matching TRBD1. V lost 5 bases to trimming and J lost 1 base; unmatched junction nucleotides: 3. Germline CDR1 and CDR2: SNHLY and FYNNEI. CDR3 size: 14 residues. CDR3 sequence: CASSPQGGTDTQYF. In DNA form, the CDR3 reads TGTGCCAGCAGTCCTCAGGGGGGCACAGATACGCAGTATTTT.

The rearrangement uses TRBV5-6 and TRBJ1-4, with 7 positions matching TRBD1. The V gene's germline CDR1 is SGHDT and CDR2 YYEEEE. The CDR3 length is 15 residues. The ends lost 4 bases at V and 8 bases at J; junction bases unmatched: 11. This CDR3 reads CASSRQGPAREKLFF. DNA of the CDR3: TGTGCCAGCAGCAGACAGGGCCCCGCGAGAGAAAAACTGTTTTTT. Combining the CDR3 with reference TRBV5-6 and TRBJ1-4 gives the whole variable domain DAGVTQSPTHLIKTRGQQVTLRCSPKSGHDTVSWYQQALGQGPQFIFQYYEEEERQRGNFPDRFSGHQFPNYSSELNVNALLLGDSALYLCASSRQGPAREKLFFGSGTQLSVL.

The CDR3, as DNA: TGTGCCAGCTCGCCAGGACAGGGGACGACCCTCAATGAGCAGTTCTTC. It yields the protein CASSPGQGTTLNEQFF. This chain connects TRBV18 to TRBJ2-1; 9 bases fit TRBD1. The junction had 12 bases not matched to a gene; V was cut back by 6 bases and J by 6 bases. This CDR3 is 16 amino acids long. The germline gives CDR1 KGHSH, CDR2 LQKENI.

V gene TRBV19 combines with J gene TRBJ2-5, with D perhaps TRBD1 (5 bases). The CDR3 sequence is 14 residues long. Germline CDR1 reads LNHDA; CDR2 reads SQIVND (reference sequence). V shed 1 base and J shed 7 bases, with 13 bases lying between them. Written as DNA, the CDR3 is TGTGCCAGTAGTATAGCGGCAGGGAAGATGACCCAGTACTTC. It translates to CASSIAAGKMTQYF. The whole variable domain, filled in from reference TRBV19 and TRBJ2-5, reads DGGITQSPKYLFRKEGQNVTLSCEQNLNHDAMYWYRQDPGQGLRLIYYSQIVNDFQKGDIAEGYSVSREKKESFPLTVTSAQKNPTAFYLCASSIAAGKMTQYFGPGTRLLVL.

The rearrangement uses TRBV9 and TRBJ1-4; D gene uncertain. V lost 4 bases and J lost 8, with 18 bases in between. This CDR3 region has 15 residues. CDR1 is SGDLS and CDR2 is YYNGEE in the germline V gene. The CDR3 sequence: CASSKDSQEGEKLFF. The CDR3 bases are TGTGCCAGCAGCAAAGACTCGCAGGAGGGAGAAAAACTGTTTTTT.

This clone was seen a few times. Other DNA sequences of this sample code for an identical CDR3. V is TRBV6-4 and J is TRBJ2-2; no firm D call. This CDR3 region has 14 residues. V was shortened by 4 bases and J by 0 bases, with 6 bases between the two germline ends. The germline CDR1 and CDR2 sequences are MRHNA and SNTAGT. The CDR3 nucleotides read TGTGCCAGCAGTGCGCTAGCGAACACCGGGGAGCTGTTTTTT. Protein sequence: CASSALANTGELFF.

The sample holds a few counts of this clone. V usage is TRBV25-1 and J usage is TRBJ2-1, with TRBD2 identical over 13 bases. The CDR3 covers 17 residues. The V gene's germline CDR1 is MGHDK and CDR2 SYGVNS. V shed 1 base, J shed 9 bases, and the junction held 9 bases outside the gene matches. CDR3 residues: CASSESGTSGVRVEQFF. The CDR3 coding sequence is TGTGCCAGCAGTGAATCCGGGACTAGCGGGGTGAGGGTTGAGCAGTTCTTC. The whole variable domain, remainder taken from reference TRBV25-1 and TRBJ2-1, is EADIYQTPRYLVIGTGKKITLECSQTMGHDKMYWYQQDPGMELHLIHYSYGVNSTEKGDLSSESTVSRIRTEHFPLTLESARPSHTSQYLCASSESGTSGVRVEQFFGPGTRLTVL.

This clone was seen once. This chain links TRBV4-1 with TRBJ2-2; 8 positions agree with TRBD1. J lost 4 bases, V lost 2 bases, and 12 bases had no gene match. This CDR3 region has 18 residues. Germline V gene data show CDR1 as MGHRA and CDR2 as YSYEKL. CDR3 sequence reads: CASSQPSGQVAGTGELFF. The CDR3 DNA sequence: TGCGCCAGCAGCCAACCCTCGGGACAGGTGGCAGGCACCGGGGAGCTGTTTTTT.

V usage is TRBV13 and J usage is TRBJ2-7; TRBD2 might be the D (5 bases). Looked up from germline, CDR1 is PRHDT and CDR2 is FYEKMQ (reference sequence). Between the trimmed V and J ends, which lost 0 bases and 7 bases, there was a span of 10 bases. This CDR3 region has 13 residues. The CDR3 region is CASSLGVAGEQYF. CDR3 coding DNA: TGTGCCAGCAGCTTAGGTGTCGCGGGTGAGCAGTACTTC.